Listed below are T cell receptor beta chains from one sample, sequenced in a study of shared clonotypes between healthy human individuals. Using immunoSEQ multiplex PCR, the repertoire was profiled, and TCRdb retains in-frame clones only, with some absent. Altogether some 1,600,000 clones are present, 95% to 99% being singletons, with the ten largest covering 0.4% to 0.55%. The specimen was naive CD4+ T cells sorted from blood. These receptors all come from a man between 25 and 39 years old in good health. CDR3s include the opening cysteine and the closing phenylalanine or tryptophan. The order of the fields is J gene, clone size, CDR3 length, V gene, D gene, CDR3 DNA, CDR3 protein. A D gene is named only where the DNA matches it firmly. Not all rows give a size; the values are once, few, many and, for expanded clones, a class.

TRBJ2-3,once,13,TRBV7-3,.,TGTGCCAGCAGCGACGACAGGAGAGATACGCAGTATTTT,CASSDDRRDTQYF
TRBJ2-7,.,13,TRBV4-3,.,TGCGCCAGCAGCCAAGAGATCCGGGAGAAGCAGTACTTC,CASSQEIREKQYF
TRBJ2-2,.,17,TRBV7-3,.,TGTGCCAGCAGCCCCCCCGGCGGGGCCCCGAACACCGGGGAGCTGTTTTTT,CASSPPGGAPNTGELFF
TRBJ2-1,.,15,TRBV7-9,TRBD2,TGTGCCAGCAGCGTATCTAGCGGGAGGGCGGGTGAGCAGTTCTTC,CASSVSSGRAGEQFF
TRBJ2-1,.,16,TRBV5-6,TRBD1,TGTGCCAGCAGCCTGGACAGGGGACCCTCCTACAATGAGCAGTTCTTC,CASSLDRGPSYNEQFF
TRBJ1-2,.,17,TRBV21-1,.,TGTGCCAGCAGCAACCGTTTGACTCGAACCAGTAACTATGGCTACACCTTC,CASSNRLTRTSNYGYTF
TRBJ1-1,once,16,TRBV18,.,TGTGCCAGCTCACCGGGAATGAGGCAGGGTAACACTGAAGCTTTCTTT,CASSPGMRQGNTEAFF
TRBJ2-3,.,15,TRBV7-6,.,TGTGCCAGCAGCTTATTTTCAGGGAAGGGAGGTACGCAGTATTTT,CASSLFSGKGGTQYF
TRBJ2-7,.,14,TRBV5-1,.,TGCGCCAGCATCCCGGACCCAGTTTCGGGCGAGCAGTACTTC,CASIPDPVSGEQYF
TRBJ2-2,.,15,TRBV4-2,.,TGTGCCAGCAGCCGGGAGCGGAGAAACACGGGGGAGCTGTTTTTT,CASSRERRNTGELFF
TRBJ2-1,.,11,TRBV2,.,TGTGCCAGCAGGAACAATAATGAGCAGTTCTTC,CASRNNNEQFF
TRBJ2-3,.,15,TRBV5-1,.,TGCGCCAGCAGCCTGTGGGGGAGGAACACAGATACGCAGTATTTT,CASSLWGRNTDTQYF
TRBJ1-2,.,15,TRBV5-1,TRBD1,TGCGCCAGCAGCTATTTACAGGGGTCCAGCTATGGCTACACCTTC,CASSYLQGSSYGYTF
TRBJ1-4,.,15,TRBV7-9,TRBD1,TGTGCCAGCAGCCCTAAGGACAGGGGCGATGAAAAACTGTTTTTT,CASSPKDRGDEKLFF
TRBJ1-1,.,14,TRBV27,.,TGTGCCAGCAGTTTTGACAGACTGAACACTGAAGCTTTCTTT,CASSFDRLNTEAFF
TRBJ1-2,.,13,TRBV6-6,.,TGTGCCAGCAGCCCCGCCAAGGACTATGGCTACACCTTC,CASSPAKDYGYTF
TRBJ2-2,once,14,TRBV27,.,TGTGCCAGCAGTTCACCAGGGAAGAACCGGGGACTGTTTTTT,CASSSPGKNRGLFF
TRBJ2-3,.,16,TRBV15,.,TGTGCCACCAGCAGAGCAACTACCGCTAAATTCGATACGCAGTATTTT,CATSRATTAKFDTQYF
TRBJ1-5,.,13,TRBV10-1,TRBD1,TGCGCCAGCAGTGCCAGGGGGAATCAGCCCCAGCATTTT,CASSARGNQPQHF
TRBJ2-3,.,15,TRBV11-3,.,TGTGCCAGCAGCTCCACGTTCCAGGGCTCAGATACGCAGTATTTT,CASSSTFQGSDTQYF
TRBJ2-7,.,14,TRBV4-1,TRBD2,TGCGCCAGCAGCCCGGGACTAGCGGGAAGCGAGCAGTACTTC,CASSPGLAGSEQYF
TRBJ2-2,.,13,TRBV7-7,.,TGTGCCAGCAGCTTAGTACGCGCCGGGGAGCTGTTTTTT,CASSLVRAGELFF
TRBJ1-2,.,13,TRBV7-2,.,TGTGCCAGCACCTTGACCCCTTTCGATGGCTACACCTTC,CASTLTPFDGYTF
TRBJ2-5,.,14,TRBV18,TRBD2,TGTGCCAGCTCTCCAACCGGGACTACTGAGACCCAGTACTTC,CASSPTGTTETQYF
TRBJ2-2,.,15,TRBV6-1,.,TGTGCCAGCAGCGGGTACCCAGGGGTAACCGGGGAGCTGTTTTTT,CASSGYPGVTGELFF
TRBJ2-1,.,14,TRBV11-1,TRBD2,TGTGCCAGCAGCTTTGCGGGAGCCAGGGATGAGCAGTTCTTC,CASSFAGARDEQFF
TRBJ1-3,.,14,TRBV28,.,TGTGCCAGCAACCAGGTACTCTCTGGAAACACCATATATTTT,CASNQVLSGNTIYF
TRBJ2-2,once,16,TRBV28,.,TGTGCCAGCAGTTTTCCCCTGCAGGCGAACACCGGGGAGCTGTTTTTT,CASSFPLQANTGELFF
TRBJ2-3,.,14,TRBV2,.,TGTGCCAGCAGTGAGGTGGCTAGCACAGATACGCAGTATTTT,CASSEVASTDTQYF
TRBJ2-1,.,18,TRBV29-1,TRBD2,TGCAGCGTCGCAGGACTAGCGGGACTCCAGAGCTCCTACAATGAGCAGTTCTTC,CSVAGLAGLQSSYNEQFF
TRBJ2-7,.,17,TRBV4-1,.,TGCGCCAGCAGCCCCAGGGGGGCGGGAACGGAGAGCTACGAGCAGTACTTC,CASSPRGAGTESYEQYF
TRBJ2-2,once,13,TRBV29-1,.,TGCAGCGTTGAAAGTGGGGGCTTCGGGGAGCTGTTTTTT,CSVESGGFGELFF
TRBJ2-1,.,15,TRBV9,.,TGTGCCAGCAGCGTAGCCTTGGGAGCGGACGTAGAGCAGTTCTTC,CASSVALGADVEQFF
TRBJ2-7,.,15,TRBV9,.,TGTGCCAGCAGCGAGGGACATCAGAGCTCCTACGAGCAGTACTTC,CASSEGHQSSYEQYF
TRBJ2-1,.,15,TRBV27,.,TGTGCCAGCAAGCCCATTAGGGGGGCGGACAATGAGCAGTTCTTC,CASKPIRGADNEQFF
TRBJ2-2,.,11,TRBV5-6,.,TGTGCCAGCAGCTCGGACGGGGAGCTGTTTTTT,CASSSDGELFF
TRBJ2-2,.,15,TRBV5-1,.,TGCGCCAGCAGCTGGGACACTAGAAACACCGGGGAGCTGTTTTTT,CASSWDTRNTGELFF
TRBJ2-1,.,14,TRBV19,.,TGTGCCAGTAGTAGCTATCGACGGAGCCAGGAGCAGTTCTTC,CASSSYRRSQEQFF
TRBJ1-1,.,13,TRBV9,.,TGTGCCAGCAGCGTAGACTTAAGGACTGAAGCTTTCTTT,CASSVDLRTEAFF
TRBJ2-7,.,15,TRBV5-5,.,TGTGCCAGCAGCTTGGACGGCAGGCGGATGCACGAGCAGTACTTC,CASSLDGRRMHEQYF
TRBJ2-5,.,15,TRBV7-8,.,TGTGCCAGCAGCTTCCCCTCGGGACCACGGGAGACCCAGTACTTC,CASSFPSGPRETQYF
TRBJ1-1,.,15,TRBV4-3,.,TGCGCCAGCAGCCAAGATGCGCTGAGAAACACTGAAGCTTTCTTT,CASSQDALRNTEAFF
TRBJ2-1,.,11,TRBV2,.,TGTGCCAGCAGTGGGGAGAATGAGCAGTTCTTC,CASSGENEQFF
TRBJ1-5,.,17,TRBV18,.,TGTGCCAGCTCACCATCTGCTGGTCGAGGGGACAATCAGCCCCAGCATTTT,CASSPSAGRGDNQPQHF
TRBJ2-7,.,15,TRBV7-2,TRBD1,TGTGCCAGCAGCTTAGCCGGGACAGGGAGACACGAGCAGTACTTC,CASSLAGTGRHEQYF
TRBJ2-3,.,17,TRBV18,.,TGTGCCAGCTCACCAGTTCGTGGGGGCATGGGCACAGATACGCAGTATTTT,CASSPVRGGMGTDTQYF